This T cell receptor (beta chain) was obtained from a study of spatial heterogeneity in lung cancer. Time point indicated: blood at routine non-recurrence follow-up after resection. Extraction of whole RNA from tumor, nontumor lung or frozen PBMC preceded unsorted sequencing. TCRdb re-analysed the 5' RACE reads in MiXCR, keeping a single row per CDR3 protein. Of more than 25,000 distinct CDR3 sequences in the sample, approximately 5.6% are singletons; the top ten hold 20% to 25%. Trimming removed 7 bases from V and 9 bases from J, with 16 bases in between. The CDR3 totals 13 residues. The germline gives CDR1 MNHEY, CDR2 SVGAGI. This clonotype was observed at least ten times.

This TCR derives from a male donor with early-stage non-small cell lung cancer. Sample: PBMCs, taken at follow-up. V usage is TRBV6-5 and J usage is TRBJ2-1; the D call may be TRBD1 or TRBD2 (5 bases each). Written as DNA, the CDR3 is TGTGCCAGCACCAAAATAAGTGGGGGTGAGCAGTTCTTC. This encodes CASTKISGGEQFF.